The 27 T cell receptor beta chains reported below all come from one sample, sequenced in a study of shared clonotypes between healthy human individuals. The protocol was immunoSEQ multiplex PCR, while the TCRdb copy is restricted to in-frame clones and leaves out a portion. Among roughly 530,000 clones listed, approximately 95% were seen once. The sequencing sample was made of naive CD4+ T cells sorted from blood. Subset of the sample: CD45RA+ positively selected. These receptors came from a woman aged 25-40 years in good health.

The rearrangement joins TRBV4-1 to TRBJ2-1; 7 positions match TRBD1. Germline V lookup: CDR1 MGHRA, CDR2 YSYEKL. This CDR3 has 15 residues. The J segment lost 1 base and the V segment lost 2 bases, leaving 2 bases of the junction unmatched. Written as DNA, the CDR3 is TGCGCCAGCAGCCAAACGACAGGGTCCTACAATGAGCAGTTCTTC. This gives the protein CASSQTTGSYNEQFF.

The rearrangement uses TRBV14 and TRBJ2-1; 12 bases align to TRBD2. With V trimmed by 0 bases and J by 6 bases, 3 bases remained unmatched. The CDR3 loop spans 16 amino acids. Germline assignment: CDR1 SGHDN and CDR2 FVKESK. CDR3 protein: CASSQDPSGRANEQFF. DNA of the CDR3: TGTGCCAGCAGCCAAGATCCTAGCGGGAGGGCCAATGAGCAGTTCTTC.

The J gene is TRBJ2-3, the V gene TRBV27; a weak D match, TRBD2 (6 bases). The V end was cut by 9 bases, the J end by 2 bases, with 18 bases between. The CDR3 extends over 15 amino acids. CDR1 is MNHEY, CDR2 SMNVEV, per germline (reference sequence). CDR3 loop: CARPFWGENTDTQYF. The CDR3 coding sequence is TGTGCCAGACCTTTCTGGGGGGAGAACACAGATACGCAGTATTTT.

The chain is built from TRBV7-9 and TRBJ2-7; possibly TRBD1 for D (7 bases). V shed 6 bases and J shed 4 bases, with 28 bases lying between them. This CDR3 has 18 amino acids. The germline gives CDR1 SEHNR, CDR2 FQNEAQ (reference sequence). As DNA, the CDR3 is TGTGCCAGCAGGTTGGGAATCAGGGGGGTAATTTGTGGATACGAGCAGTACTTC. Amino acid sequence: CASRLGIRGVICGYEQYF.

This clone was observed a single time. J is TRBJ1-4 and V is TRBV19, with TRBD1 identical over 7 bases. The V segment lost 4 bases and the J segment 4 bases; nucleotides outside the gene matches: 15. The CDR3 is made up of 18 amino acids. Germline CDR1 reads LNHDA; CDR2 reads SQIVND (reference sequence). The CDR3: CASSTLFGRGDLNEKLFF. CDR3 DNA: TGTGCCAGTAGTACCCTCTTCGGCAGGGGGGACCTTAATGAAAAACTGTTTTTT. The variable domain in full, completed from reference TRBV19 and TRBJ1-4, reads DGGITQSPKYLFRKEGQNVTLSCEQNLNHDAMYWYRQDPGQGLRLIYYSQIVNDFQKGDIAEGYSVSREKKESFPLTVTSAQKNPTAFYLCASSTLFGRGDLNEKLFFGSGTQLSVL.

This chain connects TRBV2 to TRBJ1-5, with unresolved D. The CDR3 length is 14 residues. Germline V gene data show CDR1 as SNHLY and CDR2 as FYNNEI. Trimming removed 3 bases at V and 4 bases at J, with 10 bases between. CDR3 sequence: CASSDHSPNQPQHF. CDR3 DNA sequence: TGTGCCAGCAGTGACCACAGCCCAAATCAGCCCCAGCATTTT.

This clone was counted a single time. V gene TRBV9 combines with J gene TRBJ2-7; 7 bases fit TRBD2. Trimming took 0 bases from V and 6 from J; bases not matched to a gene: 3. The CDR3 contains 13 residues. Per the germline V gene, CDR1 is SGDLS and CDR2 is YYNGEE. DNA of the CDR3: TGTGCCAGCAGCGTAGGACTAGCATCCGAGCAGTACTTC. As protein: CASSVGLASEQYF.

The chain links TRBV27 to TRBJ2-7; 10 bases are shared with TRBD2. In germline, CDR1 is MNHEY, CDR2 SMNVEV (reference sequence). The V and J ends lost 5 bases and 6 bases, in that order; junction bases with no gene match: 4. CDR3 length: 13 residues. The CDR3 bases are TGTGCCAGCAGTACACTAGCGGGAACCGAGCAGTACTTC. Its protein product is CASSTLAGTEQYF.

This chain uses TRBV19 with TRBJ1-2; 7 positions match TRBD1. Germline V gene sequence: CDR1 LNHDA, CDR2 SQIVND (reference sequence). Losses at the gene ends were 5 bases for V and 5 bases for J; bases not matched to a gene: 17. The CDR3 runs 17 residues. CDR3: CASSSRGGRQGRYGYTF. The CDR3 nucleotides are TGTGCCAGTAGTTCGCGGGGGGGCCGACAGGGTCGGTATGGCTACACCTTC. Complete variable domain (other parts from reference TRBV19 and TRBJ1-2): DGGITQSPKYLFRKEGQNVTLSCEQNLNHDAMYWYRQDPGQGLRLIYYSQIVNDFQKGDIAEGYSVSREKKESFPLTVTSAQKNPTAFYLCASSSRGGRQGRYGYTFGSGTRLTVV.

This chain connects TRBV28 to TRBJ2-1; tentative D call: TRBD1 (6 bases). This CDR3 contains 13 residues. Deletions cut 1 base from V and 15 bases from J, with 16 bases between. Germline V gene lookup returns CDR1 MDHEN and CDR2 SYDVKM. The CDR3 DNA reads as TGTGCCAGCAGTTTATTTATACAGGGTGTAAGGTTCTTC. It encodes CASSLFIQGVRFF.

The CDR3 region is CASSQRQGVKNSPLHF. The CDR3 DNA reads as TGTGCCAGCAGCCAGCGACAGGGGGTCAAAAATTCACCCCTCCACTTT. V usage is TRBV14 and J usage is TRBJ1-6; 9 bases line up with TRBD1. The junction had 7 bases not matched to a gene; V was cut back by 3 bases and J by 7 bases. Germline CDR1 is SGHDN and CDR2 is FVKESK. The CDR3 loop spans 16 amino acids.

A note on this clone: In the same sample, other DNA sequences code for this CDR3. The chain uses TRBV6-6 and TRBJ1-2, with a tentative D call TRBD1 (6 bases). Germline V lookup: CDR1 MNHNY, CDR2 SVGAGI (reference sequence). This CDR3 region has 12 residues. V was clipped by 5 bases and J by 4 bases, with 8 bases between them. This CDR3 is CASSTGFYGYTF. DNA of the CDR3: TGTGCCAGCAGTACAGGGTTCTATGGCTACACCTTC.

V and J are TRBV21-1 and TRBJ1-2; the D call in the table, TRBD1, was not verified against the DNA. TRBV21-1 is a pseudogene segment. The CDR3 has 15 residues. The CDR3 sequence is CASRRTGRPPSGYTF. The CDR3 DNA is TGTGCCAGCAGGAGGACAGGCCGTCCGCCGTCTGGCTACACCTTC.

V and J are TRBV5-1 and TRBJ2-5, with D unresolved. Trimming took off 4 bases at V and 5 bases at J, with 12 bases between the two ends. The CDR3 is 13 amino acids. CDR1 is SGHRS and CDR2 is YFSETQ in the germline V gene. CDR3 sequence reads: CASSEATGETQYF. CDR3 nucleotides: TGCGCCAGCAGCGAGGCTACGGGTGAGACCCAGTACTTC.

The chain links TRBV14 to TRBJ2-1, with TRBD1 matching 8 bases. The length of the CDR3 is 16 residues. Germline CDR1 SGHDN, CDR2 FVKESK. The V segment lost 0 bases and the J segment 7 bases; nucleotides outside the gene matches: 8. The CDR3 DNA follows: TGTGCCAGCAGCCAAGAAATCAGGACAGGGCGGAATGAGCAGTTCTTC. Protein product: CASSQEIRTGRNEQFF. The variable domain in full, with the rest retrieved from reference TRBV14 and TRBJ2-1, is EAGVTQFPSHSVIEKGQTVTLRCDPISGHDNLYWYRRVMGKEIKFLLHFVKESKQDESGMPNNRFLAERTGGTYSTLKVQPAELEDSGVYFCASSQEIRTGRNEQFFGPGTRLTVL.

The chain has TRBV11-2 and TRBJ2-7; the match to TRBD1 covers 10 bases. Trimming removed 5 bases from V and 7 bases from J; junction bases left unmatched: 8. The CDR3 is made up of 14 amino acids. Germline values: CDR1 SGHAT, CDR2 FQNNGV. The CDR3 DNA sequence: TGTGCCAGCAGCACGCGGACAGGGGGGTGGGAGCAGTACTTC. It specifies CASSTRTGGWEQYF.

The chain is built from TRBV2 and TRBJ1-3; D call uncertain. CDR3 size: 14 residues. V was shortened by 3 bases and J by 3 bases, with 9 bases between the two germline ends. Germline CDR1 reads SNHLY; CDR2 reads FYNNEI. The CDR3: CASSEGQSGNTIYF. The CDR3, as DNA: TGTGCCAGCAGTGAGGGTCAGAGTGGAAACACCATATATTTT.

The chain joins TRBV5-4 to TRBJ1-3; D unresolved. The CDR3 is 15 amino acids. Germline V gene sequence: CDR1 SGHNT, CDR2 YYREEE (reference sequence). V dropped 4 bases and J dropped 8 bases, with 19 bases sitting between them. As DNA, the CDR3 is TGTGCCAGCAGCGGCAGGCCGGGATACGGGGACACCATATATTTT. Translating gives CASSGRPGYGDTIYF.

The chain combines TRBV28 with TRBJ1-2; TRBD1 matches 9 bases. Trimming cost V 5 bases and J 7 bases; bases outside gene matches: 5. This CDR3 has 13 residues. CDR1 and CDR2 (germline): MDHEN, SYDVKM. The CDR3 sequence is CASSRDRVAGYTF. The CDR3 DNA follows: TGTGCCAGCAGTCGGGACAGGGTAGCTGGCTACACCTTC.

This rearrangement joins TRBV2 to TRBJ2-5; perhaps TRBD1 as D (6 bases). The J call could be wrong; TRBJ2-7 is a better fit for the DNA end. Germline V gene sequence: CDR1 SNHLY, CDR2 FYNNEI. This CDR3 is 14 amino acids long. CDR3 DNA sequence: TGTGCCAGCAGTTCCCAGGGGCCGACCTACGAGCAGTACTTC. Translating gives CASSSQGPTYEQYF.

The chain employs TRBV9 and TRBJ2-2; 10 nucleotides line up with TRBD1. V lost 3 bases and J lost 9; bases outside the gene matches: 8. The CDR3 has 15 residues. Germline values: CDR1 SGDLS, CDR2 YYNGEE. The CDR3: CASSGTGTGARELFF. Written as DNA, the CDR3 is TGTGCCAGCAGCGGAACCGGGACAGGGGCGCGGGAGCTGTTTTTT.

The chain carries TRBV7-2 and TRBJ2-5, with D tentatively TRBD2 (5 bases). The V and J ends lost 1 base and 5 bases respectively, with 8 bases between them. Germline CDR1 SGHTA, CDR2 FQGNSA. The CDR3 has 13 residues. The chain's CDR3 is CASSLGERETQYF. The CDR3 nucleotides read TGTGCCAGCAGCTTAGGGGAGCGTGAGACCCAGTACTTC.

The chain joins TRBV7-9 to TRBJ2-7; 9 bases align to TRBD2. V was clipped by 5 bases and J by 4 bases; unmatched bases: 12. CDR3 length: 16 residues. Looked up from germline, CDR1 is SEHNR and CDR2 is FQNEAQ (reference sequence). CDR3 nucleotides: TGTGCCAGCAGCCTGGGAGCGGGAGGCGAGACTTACGAGCAGTACTTC. Residues: CASSLGAGGETYEQYF.

In the case of this clone: Additional DNA sequences in this sample encode the identical CDR3. The genes are TRBV5-1 and TRBJ2-7; possibly TRBD2 for D (5 bases). CDR1 is SGHRS and CDR2 is YFSETQ in the germline V gene. This CDR3 comprises 12 residues. V was shortened by 4 bases and J by 4 bases, with 9 bases between the two germline ends. In DNA form, the CDR3 reads TGCGCCAGCAGCCTGGACTTTTACGAGCAGTACTTC. Amino acids: CASSLDFYEQYF.

The rearrangement joins TRBV28 to TRBJ1-2; TRBD1 aligns across 11 bases. There are 14 residues in the CDR3. CDR1 MDHEN and CDR2 SYDVKM come from the germline V gene. J lost 7 bases, V lost 6 bases, and 7 bases had no gene match. The CDR3 is CASRGGQGEGGYTF. The CDR3 coding sequence is TGTGCCAGCAGGGGGGGACAGGGGGAGGGTGGCTACACCTTC.

The chain combines TRBV27 with TRBJ1-1, with 7 positions matching TRBD1. V shed 2 bases, J shed 10 bases, and the junction held 7 bases outside the gene matches. Germline CDR1 reads MNHEY; CDR2 reads SMNVEV (reference sequence). CDR3 length: 13 residues. The CDR3 DNA is TGTGCCAGCAGTTTAAACACAGGGGTCGGAGCTTTCTTT. Protein: CASSLNTGVGAFF.

This chain connects TRBV5-4 to TRBJ2-7; 8 bases are shared with TRBD2. CDR3 length: 16 amino acids. V lost 2 bases, J lost 7 bases, and 14 bases stayed unmatched. Germline assignment: CDR1 SGHNT and CDR2 YYREEE (reference sequence). The CDR3 region has the DNA TGTGCCAGCAGCTTATCGATGGCTAGCGGGTCGTATGAGCAGTACTTC. Protein: CASSLSMASGSYEQYF.